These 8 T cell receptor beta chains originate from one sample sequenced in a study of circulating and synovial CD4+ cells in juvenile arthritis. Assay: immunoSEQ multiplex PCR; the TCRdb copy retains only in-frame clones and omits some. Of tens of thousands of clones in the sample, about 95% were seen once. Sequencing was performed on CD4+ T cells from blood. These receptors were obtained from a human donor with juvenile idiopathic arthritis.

The CDR3 loop is CASSDGHSTDTQYF. CDR3 bases: TGCGCCAGCAGTGATGGCCATAGCACAGATACGCAGTATTTT. This chain links TRBV10-2 with TRBJ2-3, with D unresolved. V was shortened by 3 bases and J by 0 bases, with 7 bases between the two germline ends. This CDR3 has 14 residues. CDR1 is WSHSY and CDR2 is SAAADI in the germline V gene.

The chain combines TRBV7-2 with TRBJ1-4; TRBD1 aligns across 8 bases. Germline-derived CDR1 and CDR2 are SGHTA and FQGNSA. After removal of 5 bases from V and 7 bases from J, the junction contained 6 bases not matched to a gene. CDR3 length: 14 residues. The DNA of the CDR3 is TGTGCCAGCAGCCGGGACAGGTCCGGTGAAAAACTGTTTTTT. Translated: CASSRDRSGEKLFF.

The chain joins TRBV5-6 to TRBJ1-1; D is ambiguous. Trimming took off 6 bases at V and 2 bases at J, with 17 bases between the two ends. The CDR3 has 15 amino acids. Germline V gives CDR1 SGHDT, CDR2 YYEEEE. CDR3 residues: CASTSDRELNTEAFF. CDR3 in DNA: TGTGCCAGCACATCGGACCGGGAACTTAACACTGAAGCTTTCTTT.

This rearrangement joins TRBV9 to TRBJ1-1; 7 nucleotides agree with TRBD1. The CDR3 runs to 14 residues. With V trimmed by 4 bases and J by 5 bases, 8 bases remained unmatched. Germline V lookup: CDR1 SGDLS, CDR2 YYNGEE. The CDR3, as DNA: TGTGCCAGCAGCCTAGACACAGGGGTGACTGAAGCTTTCTTT. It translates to CASSLDTGVTEAFF.

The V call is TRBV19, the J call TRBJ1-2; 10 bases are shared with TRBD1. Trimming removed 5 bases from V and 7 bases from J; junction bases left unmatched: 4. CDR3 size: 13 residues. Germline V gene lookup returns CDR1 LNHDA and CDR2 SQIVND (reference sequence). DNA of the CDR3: TGTGCCAGTAGTGGGGACAGGGGAATTGGCTACACCTTC. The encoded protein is CASSGDRGIGYTF.

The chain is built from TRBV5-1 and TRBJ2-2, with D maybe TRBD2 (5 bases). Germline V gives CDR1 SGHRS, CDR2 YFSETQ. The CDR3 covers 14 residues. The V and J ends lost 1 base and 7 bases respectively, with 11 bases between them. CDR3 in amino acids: CASSLIEGVGELFF. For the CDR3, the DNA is TGCGCCAGCAGCTTGATTGAGGGAGTCGGGGAGCTGTTTTTT.

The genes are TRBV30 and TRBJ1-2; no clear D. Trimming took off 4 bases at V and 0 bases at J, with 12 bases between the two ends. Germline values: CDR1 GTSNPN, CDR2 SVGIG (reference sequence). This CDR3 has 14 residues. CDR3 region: CAWTPSTANYGYTF. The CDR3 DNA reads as TGTGCCTGGACCCCAAGCACTGCTAACTATGGCTACACCTTC. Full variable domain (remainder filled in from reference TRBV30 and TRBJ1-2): SQTIHQWPATLVQPVGSPLSLECTVEGTSNPNLYWYRQAAGRGLQLLFYSVGIGQISSEVPQNLSASRPQDRQFILSSKKLLLSDSGFYLCAWTPSTANYGYTFGSGTRLTVV.

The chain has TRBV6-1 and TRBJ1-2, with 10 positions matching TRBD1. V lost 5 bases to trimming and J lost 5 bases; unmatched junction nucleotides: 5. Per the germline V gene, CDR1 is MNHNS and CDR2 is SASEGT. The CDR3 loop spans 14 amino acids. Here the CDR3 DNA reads TGTGCCAGCAGTTGGGGGACAGGGGAATATGGCTACACCTTC. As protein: CASSWGTGEYGYTF.